Listed here are 2 T cell receptor beta chains from one sample, sequenced in a study of naive and memory T cell subsets. An equimolar mix of two oligonucleotides served as the beta constant-region primer for TRBC1 and TRBC2. The ligated cDNA underwent four PCR rounds using SP2 and nested alpha and beta constant-region primers. TCRdb reprocessed the UMI-ligation and nested PCR reads with MiXCR, giving one entry per CDR3 protein. The data show some 80,000 distinct CDR3 sequences, about 9.9% seen once. The material sequenced was naive CD8+ T cells from blood. All receptors come from a human donor in good health.

This clonotype turned up a few times. The rearrangement uses TRBV11-3 and TRBJ2-3, with D maybe TRBD1 (5 bases). The germline V and J ends were trimmed by 6 bases and 2 bases, with 9 bases remaining between them. This CDR3 region has 13 residues. Per germline, CDR1 SGHNT and CDR2 YENEEA. CDR3 region: CASSQGFTDTQYF. The CDR3 DNA reads as TGTGCCAGCAGTCAGGGCTTCACAGATACGCAGTATTTT. Combining the CDR3 with reference TRBV11-3 and TRBJ2-3 gives the whole variable domain EAGVVQSPRYKIIEKKQPVAFWCNPISGHNTLYWYLQNLGQGPELLIRYENEEAVDDSQLPKDRFSAERLKGVDSTLKIQPAELGDSAVYLCASSQGFTDTQYFGPGTRLTVL.

This clonotype was observed many times. The CDR3 reads CASSIPLTVMNTEAFF. The CDR3 DNA is TGTGCCAGCAGCATCCCATTGACAGTCATGAACACTGAAGCTTTCTTT. V is TRBV11-2 and J is TRBJ1-1; possibly TRBD1 for D (5 bases). Germline values: CDR1 SGHAT, CDR2 FQNNGV. V was clipped by 5 bases and J by 0 bases, with 16 bases between them. CDR3 length: 16 amino acids.